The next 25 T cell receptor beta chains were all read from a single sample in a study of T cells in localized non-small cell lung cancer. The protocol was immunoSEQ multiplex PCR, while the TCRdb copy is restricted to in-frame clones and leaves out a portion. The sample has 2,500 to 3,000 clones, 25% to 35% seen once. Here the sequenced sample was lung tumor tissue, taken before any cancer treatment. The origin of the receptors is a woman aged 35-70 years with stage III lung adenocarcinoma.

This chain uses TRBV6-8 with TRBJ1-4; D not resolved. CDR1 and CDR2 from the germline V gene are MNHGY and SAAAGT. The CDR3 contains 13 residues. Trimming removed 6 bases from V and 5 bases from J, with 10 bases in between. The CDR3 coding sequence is TGTGCCAGCAGGCACAGCCAGAATGAAAAACTGTTTTTT. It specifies CASRHSQNEKLFF.

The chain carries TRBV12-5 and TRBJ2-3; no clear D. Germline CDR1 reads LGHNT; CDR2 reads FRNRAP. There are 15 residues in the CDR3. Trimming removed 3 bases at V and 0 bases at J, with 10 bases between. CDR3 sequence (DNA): TGTGCTAGTGGTTTTGGGTGGGCTAGCACAGATACGCAGTATTTT. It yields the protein CASGFGWASTDTQYF. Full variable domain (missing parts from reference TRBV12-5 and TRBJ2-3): DARVTQTPRHKVTEMGQEVTMRCQPILGHNTVFWYRQTMMQGLELLAYFRNRAPLDDSGMPKDRFSAEMPDATLATLKIQPSEPRDSAVYFCASGFGWASTDTQYFGPGTRLTVL.

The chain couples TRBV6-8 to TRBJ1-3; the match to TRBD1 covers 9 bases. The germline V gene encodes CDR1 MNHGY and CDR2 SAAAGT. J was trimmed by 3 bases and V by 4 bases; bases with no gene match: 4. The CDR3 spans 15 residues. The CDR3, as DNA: TGTGCCAGCAGTTCGGACAGGGGAGGTGGAAACACCATATATTTT. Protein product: CASSSDRGGGNTIYF.

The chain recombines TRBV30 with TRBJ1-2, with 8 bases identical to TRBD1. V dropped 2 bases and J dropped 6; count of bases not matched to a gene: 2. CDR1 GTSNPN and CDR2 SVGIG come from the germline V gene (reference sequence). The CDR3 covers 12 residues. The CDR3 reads CAWSSDRDGYTF. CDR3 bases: TGTGCCTGGAGTTCGGACAGGGATGGCTACACCTTC.

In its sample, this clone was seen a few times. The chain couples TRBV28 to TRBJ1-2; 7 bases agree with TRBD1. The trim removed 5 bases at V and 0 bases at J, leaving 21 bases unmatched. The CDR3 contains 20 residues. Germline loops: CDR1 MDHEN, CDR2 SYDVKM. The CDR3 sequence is CASSKDRYGRSTGPNYGYTF. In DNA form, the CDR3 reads TGTGCCAGCAGTAAGGACAGGTACGGAAGGTCAACGGGGCCTAACTATGGCTACACCTTC.

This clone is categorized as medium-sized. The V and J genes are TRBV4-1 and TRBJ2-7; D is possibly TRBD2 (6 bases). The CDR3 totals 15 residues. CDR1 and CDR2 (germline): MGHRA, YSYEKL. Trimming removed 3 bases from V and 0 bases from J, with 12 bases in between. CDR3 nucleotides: TGCGCCAGCAGCCAGACTAGTGGCAGCTCCTACGAGCAGTACTTC. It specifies CASSQTSGSSYEQYF.

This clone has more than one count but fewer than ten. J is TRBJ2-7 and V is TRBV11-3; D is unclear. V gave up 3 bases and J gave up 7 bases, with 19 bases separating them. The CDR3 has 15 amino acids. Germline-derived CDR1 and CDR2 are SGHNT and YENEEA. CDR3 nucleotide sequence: TGTGCCAGCAGCTTGTTTTGGGGTACGGTCGTTGAGCAGTACTTC. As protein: CASSLFWGTVVEQYF.

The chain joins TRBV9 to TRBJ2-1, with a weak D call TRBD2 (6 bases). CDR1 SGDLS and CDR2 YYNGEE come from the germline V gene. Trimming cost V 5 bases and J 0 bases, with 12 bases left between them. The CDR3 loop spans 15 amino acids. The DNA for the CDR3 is TGTGCCAGCAGTAAGGACTACAGCTCCTACAATGAGCAGTTCTTC. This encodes CASSKDYSSYNEQFF.

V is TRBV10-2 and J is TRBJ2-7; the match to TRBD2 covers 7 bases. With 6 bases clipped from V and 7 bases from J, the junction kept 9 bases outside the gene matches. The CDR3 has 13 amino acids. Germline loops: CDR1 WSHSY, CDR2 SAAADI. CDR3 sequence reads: CASSLLGGWEQYF. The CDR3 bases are TGCGCCAGCAGCTTATTGGGGGGGTGGGAGCAGTACTTC.

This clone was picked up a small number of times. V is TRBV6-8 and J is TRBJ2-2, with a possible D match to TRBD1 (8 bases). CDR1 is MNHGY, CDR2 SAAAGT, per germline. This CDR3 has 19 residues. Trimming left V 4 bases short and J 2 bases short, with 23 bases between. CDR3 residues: CASSSRTGKLADNTGELFF. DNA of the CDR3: TGTGCCAGCAGTTCAAGGACAGGGAAGCTAGCGGACAACACCGGGGAGCTGTTTTTT.

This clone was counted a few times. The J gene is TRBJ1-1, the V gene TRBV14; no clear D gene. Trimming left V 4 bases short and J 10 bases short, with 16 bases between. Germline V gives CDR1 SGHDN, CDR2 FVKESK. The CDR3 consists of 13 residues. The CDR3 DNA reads TGTGCCAGCAGCCCTTTCCTCGGGGATGTAGCTTTCTTT. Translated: CASSPFLGDVAFF.

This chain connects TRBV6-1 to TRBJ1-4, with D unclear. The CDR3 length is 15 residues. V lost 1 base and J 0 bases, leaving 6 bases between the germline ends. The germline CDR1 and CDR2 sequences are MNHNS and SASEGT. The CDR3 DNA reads TGTGCCAGCAGTGAAGGTTTTGCAACTAATGAAAAACTGTTTTTT. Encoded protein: CASSEGFATNEKLFF.

This chain's CDR3 is CASGLSRQGSYEQYF. The CDR3 nucleotides read TGTGCTAGTGGTTTGTCCCGACAGGGAAGCTACGAGCAGTACTTC. The chain employs TRBV12-5 and TRBJ2-7; TRBD1 aligns across 7 bases. J gave up 3 bases and V 2 bases, and 7 bases lay outside the gene matches. This CDR3 is 15 amino acids long. Germline V gives CDR1 LGHNT, CDR2 FRNRAP.

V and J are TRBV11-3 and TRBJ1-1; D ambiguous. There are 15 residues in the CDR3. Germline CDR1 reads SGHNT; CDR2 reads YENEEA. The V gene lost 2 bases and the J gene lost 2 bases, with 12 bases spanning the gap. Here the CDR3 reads CASSLTRAGNTEAFF. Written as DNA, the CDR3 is TGTGCCAGCAGCTTAACAAGGGCGGGTAACACTGAAGCTTTCTTT.

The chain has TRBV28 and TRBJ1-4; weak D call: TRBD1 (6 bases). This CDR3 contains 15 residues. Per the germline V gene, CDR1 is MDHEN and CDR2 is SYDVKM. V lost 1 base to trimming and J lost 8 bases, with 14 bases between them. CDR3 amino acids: CASSLSRDIFEKLFF. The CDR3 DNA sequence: TGTGCCAGCAGTTTATCCAGGGACATCTTCGAAAAACTGTTTTTT.

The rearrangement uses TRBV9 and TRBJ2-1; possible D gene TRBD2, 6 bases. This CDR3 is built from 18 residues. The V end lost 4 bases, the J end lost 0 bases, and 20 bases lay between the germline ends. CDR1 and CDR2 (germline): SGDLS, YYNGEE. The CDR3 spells CASSLEETSTSSYNEQFF. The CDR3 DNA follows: TGTGCCAGCAGCTTAGAGGAAACTAGCACAAGCTCCTACAATGAGCAGTTCTTC.

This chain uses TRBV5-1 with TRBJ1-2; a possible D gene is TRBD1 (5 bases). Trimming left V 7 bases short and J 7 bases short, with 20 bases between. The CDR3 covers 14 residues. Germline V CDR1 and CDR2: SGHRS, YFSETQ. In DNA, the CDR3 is TGCGCCAGCGCGACGACAGTTGGACGCTTTGGCTACACCTTC. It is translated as CASATTVGRFGYTF.

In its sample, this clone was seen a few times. CDR3 DNA: TGTGCCAGCAGTGGGGATACAACCAACTATGGCTACACCTTC. This gives the protein CASSGDTTNYGYTF. This chain uses TRBV28 with TRBJ1-2, with D unresolved. The ends were cut back, 5 bases at V and 2 bases at J, with 12 bases in the middle. Germline V gives CDR1 MDHEN, CDR2 SYDVKM. The CDR3 runs 14 residues.

The CDR3 region is CASSPLGTAYEQYF. DNA of the CDR3: TGTGCCAGCAGTCCACTCGGGACAGCCTACGAGCAGTACTTC. This chain connects TRBV27 to TRBJ2-7; the match to TRBD1 covers 7 bases. Germline assignment: CDR1 MNHEY and CDR2 SMNVEV (reference sequence). The CDR3 contains 14 residues. V trimming: 5 bases; J trimming: 2 bases; junction bases outside the gene matches: 6.

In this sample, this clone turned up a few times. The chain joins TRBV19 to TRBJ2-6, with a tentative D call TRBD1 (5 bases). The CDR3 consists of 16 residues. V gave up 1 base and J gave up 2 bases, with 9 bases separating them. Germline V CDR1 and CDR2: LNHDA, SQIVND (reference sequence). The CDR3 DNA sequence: TGTGCCAGTAGTATAGGGACCAGGGCTGGGGCCAACGTCCTGACTTTC. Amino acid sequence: CASSIGTRAGANVLTF.

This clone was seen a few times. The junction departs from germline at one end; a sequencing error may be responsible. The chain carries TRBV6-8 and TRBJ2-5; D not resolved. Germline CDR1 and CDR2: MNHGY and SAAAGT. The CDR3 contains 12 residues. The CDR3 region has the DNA TGTGCCAGCAGTTCCCCCCAAGGGACCCAGTACTTC. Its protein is CASSSPQGTQYF.

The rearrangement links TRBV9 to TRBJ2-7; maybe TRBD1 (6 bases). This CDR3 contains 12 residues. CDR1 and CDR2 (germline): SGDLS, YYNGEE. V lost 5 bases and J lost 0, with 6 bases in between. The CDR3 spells CASRTGSYEQYF. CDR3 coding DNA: TGTGCCAGCAGGACAGGCTCCTACGAGCAGTACTTC.

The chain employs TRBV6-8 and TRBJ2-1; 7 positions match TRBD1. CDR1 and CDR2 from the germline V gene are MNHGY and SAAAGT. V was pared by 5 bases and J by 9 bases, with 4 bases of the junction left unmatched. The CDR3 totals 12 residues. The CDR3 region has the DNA TGTGCCAGCAGTGCGACAGGGAGTGAGCAGTTCTTC. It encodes CASSATGSEQFF.

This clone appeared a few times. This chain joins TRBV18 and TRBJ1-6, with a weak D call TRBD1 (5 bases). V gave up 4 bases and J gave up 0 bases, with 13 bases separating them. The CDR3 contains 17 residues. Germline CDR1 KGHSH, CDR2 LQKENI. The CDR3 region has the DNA TGTGCCAGCTCACTGACCGACAGAAGCTCCTATAATTCACCCCTCCACTTT. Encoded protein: CASSLTDRSSYNSPLHF.

The CDR3 nucleotides are TGTGCCAGTAGTAAAACAGGGGGAAGTGAGCAGTTCTTC. It translates to CASSKTGGSEQFF. The V and J genes are TRBV19 and TRBJ2-1; 8 bases match TRBD1. Germline CDR1 LNHDA, CDR2 SQIVND (reference sequence). V was clipped by 4 bases and J by 9 bases; unmatched bases: 5. The CDR3 has 13 residues.